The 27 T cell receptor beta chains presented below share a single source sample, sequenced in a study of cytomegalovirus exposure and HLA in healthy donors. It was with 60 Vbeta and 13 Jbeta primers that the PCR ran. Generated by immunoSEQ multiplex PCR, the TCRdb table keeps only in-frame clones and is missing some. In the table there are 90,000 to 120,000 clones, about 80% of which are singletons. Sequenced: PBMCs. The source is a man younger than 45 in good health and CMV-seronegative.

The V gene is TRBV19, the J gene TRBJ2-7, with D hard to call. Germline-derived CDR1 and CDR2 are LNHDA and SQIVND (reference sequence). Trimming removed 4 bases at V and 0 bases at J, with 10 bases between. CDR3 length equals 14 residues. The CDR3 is CASSTPGNSYEQYF. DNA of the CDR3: TGTGCCAGTAGTACCCCGGGTAACTCCTACGAGCAGTACTTC. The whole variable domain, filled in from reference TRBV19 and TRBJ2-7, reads DGGITQSPKYLFRKEGQNVTLSCEQNLNHDAMYWYRQDPGQGLRLIYYSQIVNDFQKGDIAEGYSVSREKKESFPLTVTSAQKNPTAFYLCASSTPGNSYEQYFGPGTRLTVT.

The CDR3 loop reads CASSPTGQTQYF. The CDR3 DNA follows: TGTGCCAGCAGTCCGACAGGTCAGACCCAGTACTTC. V is TRBV27 and J is TRBJ2-5; D possibly corresponds to TRBD1 (6 bases). V lost 5 bases and J 6 bases, leaving 10 bases between the germline ends. The CDR3 sequence is 12 residues long. The V gene's germline CDR1 is MNHEY and CDR2 SMNVEV (reference sequence).

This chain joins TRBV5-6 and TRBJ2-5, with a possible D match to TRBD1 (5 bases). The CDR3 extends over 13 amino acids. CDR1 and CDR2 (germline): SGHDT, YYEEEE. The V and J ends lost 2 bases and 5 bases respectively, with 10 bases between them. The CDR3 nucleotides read TGTGCCAGCAGCTTACAGGCATTGGAGACCCAGTACTTC. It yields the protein CASSLQALETQYF.

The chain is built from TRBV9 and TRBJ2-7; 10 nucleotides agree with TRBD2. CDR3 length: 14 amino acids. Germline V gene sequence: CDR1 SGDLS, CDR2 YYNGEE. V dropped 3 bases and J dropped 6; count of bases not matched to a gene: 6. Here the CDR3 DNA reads TGTGCCAGCAGCGCAGCGGGAGGGCCCAGCGAGCAGTACTTC. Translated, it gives CASSAAGGPSEQYF.

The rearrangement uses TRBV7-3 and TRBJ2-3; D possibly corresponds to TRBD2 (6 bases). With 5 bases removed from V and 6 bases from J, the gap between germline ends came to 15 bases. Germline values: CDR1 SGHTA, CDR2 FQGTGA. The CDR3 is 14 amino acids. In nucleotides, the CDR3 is TGTGCCAGCAGCCCCTCCGGTGGGGGGGATACGCAGTATTTT. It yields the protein CASSPSGGGDTQYF.

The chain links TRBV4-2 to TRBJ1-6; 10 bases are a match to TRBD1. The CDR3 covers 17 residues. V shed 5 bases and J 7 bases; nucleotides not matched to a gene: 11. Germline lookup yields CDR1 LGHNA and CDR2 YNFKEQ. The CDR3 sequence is CASSAGVGTGDNSPLHF. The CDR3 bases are TGTGCCAGCAGCGCCGGTGTGGGGACAGGGGACAATTCACCCCTCCACTTT.

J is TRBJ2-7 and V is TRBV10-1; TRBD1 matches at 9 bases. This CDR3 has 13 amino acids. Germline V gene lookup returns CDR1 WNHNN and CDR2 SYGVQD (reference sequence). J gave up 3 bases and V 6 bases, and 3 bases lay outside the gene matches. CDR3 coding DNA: TGCGCCAGCAGCGGGACAGGGATCTACGAGCAGTACTTC. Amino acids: CASSGTGIYEQYF.

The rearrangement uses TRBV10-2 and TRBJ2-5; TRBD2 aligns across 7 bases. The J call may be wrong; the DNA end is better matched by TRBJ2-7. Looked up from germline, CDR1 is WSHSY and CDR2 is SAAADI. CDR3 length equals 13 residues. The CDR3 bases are TGCGCCAGCAGTGAGAGCGGGGCCTACGAGCAGTACTTC. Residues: CASSESGAYEQYF.

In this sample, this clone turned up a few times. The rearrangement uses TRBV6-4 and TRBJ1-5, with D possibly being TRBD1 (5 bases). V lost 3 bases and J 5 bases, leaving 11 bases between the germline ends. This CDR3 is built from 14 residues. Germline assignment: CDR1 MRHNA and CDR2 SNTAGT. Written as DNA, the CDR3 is TGTGCCAGCAGTGAGTCGGCAGGGTATCAGCCCCAGCATTTT. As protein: CASSESAGYQPQHF.

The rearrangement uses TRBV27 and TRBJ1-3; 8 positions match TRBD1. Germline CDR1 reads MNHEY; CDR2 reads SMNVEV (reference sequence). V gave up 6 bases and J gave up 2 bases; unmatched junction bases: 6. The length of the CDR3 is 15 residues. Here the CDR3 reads CASRRTGRAGNTIYF. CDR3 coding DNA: TGTGCCAGCAGGAGGACAGGGAGGGCTGGAAACACCATATATTTT.

The CDR3 region has the DNA TGTGCCAGCAGCTTAACCCAGGGGGCTTTAGGCTACACCTTC. It codes for CASSLTQGALGYTF. The rearrangement links TRBV7-2 to TRBJ1-2; 8 nucleotides agree with TRBD1. With V trimmed by 2 bases and J by 8 bases, 7 bases remained unmatched. The germline gives CDR1 SGHTA, CDR2 FQGNSA. The length of the CDR3 is 14 residues.

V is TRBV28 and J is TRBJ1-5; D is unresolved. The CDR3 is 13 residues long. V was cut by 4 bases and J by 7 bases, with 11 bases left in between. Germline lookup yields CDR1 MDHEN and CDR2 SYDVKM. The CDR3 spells CASSSQSLQPQHF. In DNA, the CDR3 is TGTGCCAGCAGTTCTCAGTCCTTACAGCCCCAGCATTTT.

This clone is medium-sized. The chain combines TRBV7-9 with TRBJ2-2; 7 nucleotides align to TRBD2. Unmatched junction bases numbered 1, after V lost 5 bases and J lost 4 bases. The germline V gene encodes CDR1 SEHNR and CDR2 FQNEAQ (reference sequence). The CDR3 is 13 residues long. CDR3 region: CASSRTSTGELFF. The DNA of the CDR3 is TGTGCCAGCAGCCGGACTAGCACCGGGGAGCTGTTTTTT.

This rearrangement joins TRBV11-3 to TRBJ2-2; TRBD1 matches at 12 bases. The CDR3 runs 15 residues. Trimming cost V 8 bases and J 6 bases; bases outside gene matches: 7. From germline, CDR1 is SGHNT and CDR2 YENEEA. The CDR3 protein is CASEEGQGASGELFF. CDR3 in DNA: TGTGCCAGCGAGGAGGGACAGGGGGCTTCCGGGGAGCTGTTTTTT. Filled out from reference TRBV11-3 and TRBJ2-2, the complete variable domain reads EAGVVQSPRYKIIEKKQPVAFWCNPISGHNTLYWYLQNLGQGPELLIRYENEEAVDDSQLPKDRFSAERLKGVDSTLKIQPAELGDSAVYLCASEEGQGASGELFFGEGSRLTVL.

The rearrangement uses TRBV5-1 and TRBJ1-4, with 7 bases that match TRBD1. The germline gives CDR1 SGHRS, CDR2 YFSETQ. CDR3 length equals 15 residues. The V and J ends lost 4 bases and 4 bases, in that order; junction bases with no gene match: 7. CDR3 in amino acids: CASSLLTGDNEKLFF. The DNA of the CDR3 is TGCGCCAGCAGCCTACTCACAGGGGATAATGAAAAACTGTTTTTT.

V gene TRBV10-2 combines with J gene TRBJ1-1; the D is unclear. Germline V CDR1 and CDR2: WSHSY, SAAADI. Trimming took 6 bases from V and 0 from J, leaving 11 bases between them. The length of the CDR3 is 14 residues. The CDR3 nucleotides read TGCGCCAGCAGCCCCCGGGGTTTGAACACTGAAGCTTTCTTT. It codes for CASSPRGLNTEAFF.

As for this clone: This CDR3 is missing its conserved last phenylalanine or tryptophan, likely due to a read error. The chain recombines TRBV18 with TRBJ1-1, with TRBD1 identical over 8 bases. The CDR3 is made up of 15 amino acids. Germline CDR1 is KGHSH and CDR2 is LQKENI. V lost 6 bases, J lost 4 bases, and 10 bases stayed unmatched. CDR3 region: CASSPTDRGLTEAFL. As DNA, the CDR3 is TGTGCCAGCTCTCCAACCGACAGGGGCCTCACTGAAGCTTTCCTT.

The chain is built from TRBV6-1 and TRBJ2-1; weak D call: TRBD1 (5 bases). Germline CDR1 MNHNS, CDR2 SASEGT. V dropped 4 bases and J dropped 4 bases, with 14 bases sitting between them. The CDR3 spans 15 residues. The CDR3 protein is CASSAQGLDYNEQFF. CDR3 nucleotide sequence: TGTGCCAGCAGTGCTCAGGGTTTGGATTACAATGAGCAGTTCTTC.

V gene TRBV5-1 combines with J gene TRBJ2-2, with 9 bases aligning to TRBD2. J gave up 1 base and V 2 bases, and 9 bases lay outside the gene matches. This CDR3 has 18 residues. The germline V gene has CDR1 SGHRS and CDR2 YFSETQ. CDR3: CASSLWTSAKENTGELFF. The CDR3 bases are TGCGCCAGCAGCTTATGGACTAGCGCGAAGGAGAACACCGGGGAGCTGTTTTTT.

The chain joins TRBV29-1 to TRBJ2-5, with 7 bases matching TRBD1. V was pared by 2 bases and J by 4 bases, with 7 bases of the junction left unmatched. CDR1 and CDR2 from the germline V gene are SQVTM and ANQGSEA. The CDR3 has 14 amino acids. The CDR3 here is CSVERQGMVETQYF. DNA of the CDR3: TGCAGCGTTGAAAGACAGGGTATGGTAGAGACCCAGTACTTC.

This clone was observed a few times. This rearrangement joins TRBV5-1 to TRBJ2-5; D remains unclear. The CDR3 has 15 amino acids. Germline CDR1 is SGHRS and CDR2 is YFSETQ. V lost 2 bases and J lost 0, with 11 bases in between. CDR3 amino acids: CASSLTRPYQETQYF. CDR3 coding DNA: TGCGCCAGCAGCTTAACGCGGCCGTACCAAGAGACCCAGTACTTC. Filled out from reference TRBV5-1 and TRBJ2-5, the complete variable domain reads KAGVTQTPRYLIKTRGQQVTLSCSPISGHRSVSWYQQTPGQGLQFLFEYFSETQRNKGNFPGRFSGRQFSNSRSEMNVSTLELGDSALYLCASSLTRPYQETQYFGPGTRLLVL.

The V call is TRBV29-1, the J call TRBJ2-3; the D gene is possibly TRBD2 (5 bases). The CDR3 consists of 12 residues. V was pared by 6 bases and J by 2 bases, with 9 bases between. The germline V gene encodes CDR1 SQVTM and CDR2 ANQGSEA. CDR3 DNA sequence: TGCAGCGTGAGCGGCTTCACAGATACGCAGTATTTT. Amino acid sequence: CSVSGFTDTQYF.

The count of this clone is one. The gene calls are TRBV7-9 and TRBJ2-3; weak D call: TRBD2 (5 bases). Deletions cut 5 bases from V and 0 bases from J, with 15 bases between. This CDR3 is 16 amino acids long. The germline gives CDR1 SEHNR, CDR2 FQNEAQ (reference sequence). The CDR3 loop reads CASSLGLDGSTDTQYF. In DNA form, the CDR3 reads TGTGCCAGCAGCCTCGGACTCGACGGGAGCACAGATACGCAGTATTTT.

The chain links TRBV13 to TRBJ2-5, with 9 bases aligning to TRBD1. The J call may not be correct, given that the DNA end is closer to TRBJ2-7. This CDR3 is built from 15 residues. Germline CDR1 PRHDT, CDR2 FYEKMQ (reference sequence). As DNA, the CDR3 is TGTGCCAGCAGCGAACAGGGACAGGGCTCCTACGAGCAGTACTTC. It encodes CASSEQGQGSYEQYF.

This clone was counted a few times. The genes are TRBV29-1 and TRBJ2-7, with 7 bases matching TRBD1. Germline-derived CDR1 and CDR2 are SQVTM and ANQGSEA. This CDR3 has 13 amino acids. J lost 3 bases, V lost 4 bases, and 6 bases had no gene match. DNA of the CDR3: TGCAGCGTTGTAGGGCAGGGGGTCTACGAGCAGTACTTC. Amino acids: CSVVGQGVYEQYF.

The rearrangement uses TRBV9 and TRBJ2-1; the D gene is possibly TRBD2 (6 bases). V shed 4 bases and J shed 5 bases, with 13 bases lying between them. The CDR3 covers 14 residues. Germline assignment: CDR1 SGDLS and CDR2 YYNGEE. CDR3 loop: CASSPMEGDNEQFF. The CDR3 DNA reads TGTGCCAGCAGCCCCATGGAGGGTGACAATGAGCAGTTCTTC.

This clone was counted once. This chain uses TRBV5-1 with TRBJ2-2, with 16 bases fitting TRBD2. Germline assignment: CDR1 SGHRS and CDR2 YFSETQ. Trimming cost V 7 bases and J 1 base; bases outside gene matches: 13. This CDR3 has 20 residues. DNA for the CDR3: TGCGCCAGCCGGAGGACACCGGGACTAGCGGGAGGGATGAACACCGGGGAGCTGTTTTTT. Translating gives CASRRTPGLAGGMNTGELFF.